Presented here are 17 T cell receptor beta chains from one specimen sequenced in a study of identical twins. TCRdb ran MiXCR on the 5' RACE reads and lists one entry per CDR3 protein. The table shows approximately 1.8 million distinct CDR3 sequences, with more than 30% occurring only once. Material for sequencing was cord blood. The receptor set was obtained from a newborn girl in good health.

This chain links TRBV11-2 with TRBJ2-7; unclear D gene. This CDR3 region has 16 residues. In germline, CDR1 is SGHAT, CDR2 FQNNGV. V was shortened by 0 bases and J by 0 bases, with 12 bases between the two germline ends. For the CDR3, the DNA is TGTGCCAGCAGCTTAGATGTGCCAGATGCCTCCTACGAGCAGTACTTC. Translated: CASSLDVPDASYEQYF.

V usage is TRBV5-1 and J usage is TRBJ1-2; a possible D gene is TRBD1 (5 bases). Germline V gene sequence: CDR1 SGHRS, CDR2 YFSETQ. The V end lost 5 bases, the J end lost 3 bases, and 11 bases lay between the germline ends. This CDR3 contains 13 residues. DNA for the CDR3: TGCGCCAGCAGATTGACGACAGACTATGGCTACACCTTC. This gives the protein CASRLTTDYGYTF.

This clonotype has just a few counts. The chain joins TRBV4-1 to TRBJ1-1; 9 bases align to TRBD1. Germline loops: CDR1 MGHRA, CDR2 YSYEKL. The CDR3 runs 16 residues. With 4 bases clipped from V and 0 bases from J, the junction kept 6 bases outside the gene matches. The CDR3 DNA is TGCGCCAGCAGCCTGAAAGGGACAGGGATGAACACTGAAGCTTTCTTT. Amino acids: CASSLKGTGMNTEAFF.

This clonotype was counted a few times. The chain employs TRBV14 and TRBJ1-2, with D unresolved. Germline CDR1 and CDR2: SGHDN and FVKESK. V was clipped by 0 bases and J by 5 bases, with 10 bases between them. The CDR3 consists of 14 residues. The CDR3 coding sequence is TGTGCCAGCAGCCAAGATGCCGGCATGTATGGCTACACCTTC. It specifies CASSQDAGMYGYTF.

In its sample, this clonotype was seen a few times. The chain joins TRBV29-1 to TRBJ2-5; D unclear. The CDR3 has 13 amino acids. Germline V gene data show CDR1 as SQVTM and CDR2 as ANQGSEA. Trimming stripped 2 bases from V and 3 bases from J, with 10 bases between. CDR3 nucleotide sequence: TGCAGCGTTGAAACCCCCGGAAAAGAGACCCAGTACTTC. Protein: CSVETPGKETQYF.

The chain carries TRBV7-9 and TRBJ2-3; 10 nucleotides align to TRBD2. Germline V gives CDR1 SEHNR, CDR2 FQNEAQ (reference sequence). The CDR3 consists of 20 residues. J was trimmed by 6 bases and V by 4 bases; bases with no gene match: 22. The CDR3 nucleotides read TGTGCCAGCAGCTATTTTTCTAGCGGGGGACACGATGCCTCCCCTGATACGCAGTATTTT. Translated, it gives CASSYFSSGGHDASPDTQYF.

The J gene is TRBJ2-1, the V gene TRBV27; 7 nucleotides match TRBD2. The end of the DNA is better explained by TRBJ2-7, so the J call may be wrong. This CDR3 spans 15 amino acids. CDR1 is MNHEY, CDR2 SMNVEV, per germline (reference sequence). This CDR3 reads CASSLAGDFYNEQYF. In nucleotides, the CDR3 is TGTGCCAGCAGTTTGGCGGGGGACTTCTACAATGAGCAGTACTTC.

V and J are TRBV11-2 and TRBJ2-1; 9 bases line up with TRBD2. The J segment lost 8 bases and the V segment lost 1 base, leaving 9 bases of the junction unmatched. Germline-derived CDR1 and CDR2 are SGHAT and FQNNGV. The CDR3 has 16 residues. The chain's CDR3 is CASSLVGTSSTHEQFF. The CDR3 coding sequence is TGTGCCAGCAGCTTAGTCGGGACTAGCTCCACCCATGAGCAGTTCTTC.

V gene TRBV20-1 combines with J gene TRBJ1-4; D gene ambiguous. The CDR3 is 14 amino acids. The germline CDR1 and CDR2 sequences are DFQATT and SNEGSKA (reference sequence). The V end lost 1 base, the J end lost 2 bases, and 8 bases lay between the germline ends. DNA of the CDR3: TGCAGTGCTAGAGTGAGACGGACTAATGAAAAACTGTTTTTT. This translates into CSARVRRTNEKLFF.

The genes are TRBV29-1 and TRBJ2-7; a weak D match, TRBD2 (5 bases). Deletions cut 8 bases from V and 2 bases from J, with 16 bases between. The germline gives CDR1 SQVTM, CDR2 ANQGSEA. The CDR3 contains 13 residues. DNA of the CDR3: TGCAGCCCCCGGGCTGGGAGCACCTACGAGCAGTACTTC. Residues: CSPRAGSTYEQYF.

This clonotype was detected a few times. The rearrangement uses TRBV2 and TRBJ2-7; 8 bases match TRBD1. Germline loops: CDR1 SNHLY, CDR2 FYNNEI. There are 12 residues in the CDR3. The V gene end was trimmed by 9 bases and the J gene end by 3 bases; junction bases not matched to a gene: 4. The CDR3 region is CARGQGVYEQYF. In nucleotides, the CDR3 is TGTGCCAGAGGACAGGGCGTCTACGAGCAGTACTTC.

This clonotype was seen a few times. The rearrangement joins TRBV29-1 to TRBJ2-5; 7 positions agree with TRBD1. The germline V gene encodes CDR1 SQVTM and CDR2 ANQGSEA. V lost 7 bases and J lost 5; bases outside the gene matches: 10. The CDR3 sequence is 13 residues long. CDR3 loop: CSATTGIGETQYF. CDR3 nucleotide sequence: TGCAGCGCCACGACAGGGATCGGGGAGACCCAGTACTTC.

V usage is TRBV2 and J usage is TRBJ2-7, with TRBD2 identical over 12 bases. Germline V gives CDR1 SNHLY, CDR2 FYNNEI. The CDR3 spans 15 residues. Germline trimming cut 5 bases from V and 2 bases from J; bases unmatched to any gene: 4. The CDR3: CASSNTSGRPYEQYF. The DNA for the CDR3 is TGTGCCAGCAGTAACACTAGCGGGAGGCCCTACGAGCAGTACTTC.

J is TRBJ1-1 and V is TRBV3-1, with 7 bases that match TRBD1. The J segment lost 3 bases and the V segment lost 1 base, leaving 5 bases of the junction unmatched. The CDR3 is 15 residues long. CDR1 and CDR2 from the germline V gene are LGHDT and YNNKEL (reference sequence). The CDR3 is CASSQGGGRDTEAFF. As DNA, the CDR3 is TGTGCCAGCAGCCAAGGAGGGGGCAGGGACACTGAAGCTTTCTTT.

This clonotype was seen only a few times. The V call is TRBV20-1, the J call TRBJ2-2; 13 nucleotides align to TRBD2. The length of the CDR3 is 15 residues. Trimming at V came to 6 bases and at J to 1 base, leaving 2 bases not matched to a gene. Germline CDR1 is DFQATT and CDR2 is SNEGSKA (reference sequence). The CDR3 DNA sequence: TGCAGTGCCCGGACTAGCGGGAGGAACACCGGGGAGCTGTTTTTT. This sequence encodes CSARTSGRNTGELFF.

This chain links TRBV7-9 with TRBJ2-4; D might be TRBD1 or TRBD2, each matching 5 bases. The J call may be faulty, since TRBJ2-7 better matches the DNA end. In germline, CDR1 is SEHNR, CDR2 FQNEAQ (reference sequence). The CDR3 loop spans 14 amino acids. The CDR3 nucleotides read TGTGCCAGCAGCTTGGGGACGGGGCCCCTCGAGCAGTACTTC. Residues: CASSLGTGPLEQYF.

This clonotype has only a few counts. The V and J genes are TRBV20-1 and TRBJ2-1; TRBD1 is a possible D gene (5 bases). This CDR3 comprises 14 residues. V lost 2 bases and J lost 8, with 16 bases in between. Germline values: CDR1 DFQATT, CDR2 SNEGSKA (reference sequence). As DNA, the CDR3 is TGCAGTGCTAGATCATTCGGTCAGGGCGATGAGCAGTTCTTC. It encodes CSARSFGQGDEQFF.